The clone carrying this T cell receptor beta chain was recorded many times. No antigen is known for it. CDR1 and CDR2 (germline): SEHNR, FQNEAQ (reference sequence). V was cut by 5 bases and J by 7 bases, with 9 bases left in between. The CDR3 is 13 residues long. This record belongs to a study of response to subunit inactivated influenza vaccine. Study results and limitations: Each seasonal influenza vaccination recruits few new T cells, the authors suggested.

One entry per CDR3 protein, called by TCRdb with MiXCR from the RT-PCR reads. The sample contains under 550,000 distinct CDR3 sequences, approximately 7.7% of which appear only once. The source is a man between 50 and 75 years old who received an inactivated influenza vaccine. The source was PBMCs from blood, collected about 24 months after vaccination. The chain is built from TRBV7-9 and TRBJ1-6; D unresolved. CDR3 region: CASSPGLNSPLHF. The CDR3 nucleotides are TGTGCCAGCAGCCCAGGATTGAATTCACCCCTCCACTTT.